This entry lists 2 T cell receptor beta chains sequenced from one sample in a study of T cell clonality in common variable immunodeficiency. This table comes from immunoSEQ multiplex PCR, and its TCRdb copy is limited to in-frame clones, with some not included. This sample has over 35,000 clones, each found more than once. Sample: peripheral blood mononuclear cells. The receptors here all came from a person aged 18-70 years in good health.

This clone was picked up many times. The read gets to within 3 residues of the CDR3 end, and the germline J gene fills in the rest. The chain links TRBV27 to TRBJ2-7; TRBD1 is a possible D gene (6 bases). This CDR3 contains 13 residues. The V gene lost 6 bases and the J gene lost 2 bases, with 11 bases spanning the gap. Per the germline V gene, CDR1 is MNHEY and CDR2 is SMNVEV (reference sequence). CDR3 loop: CASRDSLAYEQYF. The CDR3 DNA, read in part, is TGTGCCAGCAGGGACAGCTTGGCCTACGAG.

This clone was counted at least ten times. The CDR3 end is not reached by the read, which stops 3 residues before it; the germline J gene fills it in. The chain employs TRBV20-1 and TRBJ2-2; TRBD2 agrees at 12 bases. V lost 1 base and J lost 7; bases outside the gene matches: 4. Germline CDR1 reads DFQATT; CDR2 reads SNEGSKA (reference sequence). The CDR3 is 15 amino acids. Here the CDR3 reads CSARGLAGVVGELFF. The part of the CDR3 DNA that was read is TGCAGTGCTAGAGGACTAGCGGGAGTAGTCGGGGAG.